One and the same sample provided the 5 T cell receptor beta chains below, sequenced in a study of blood T cell repertoires in COVID-19. Here immunoSEQ multiplex PCR was the method, and the copy in TCRdb shows in-frame clones only, minus some. The sample lists about 150,000 clones; 75% to 90% were seen once. The sample was peripheral blood. Source of these receptors: a man aged 18 to 29 with COVID-19, enrolled during active disease.

This clone was recorded once. The V call is TRBV27, the J call TRBJ1-5, with 9 positions matching TRBD1. V lost 3 bases, J lost 4 bases, and 4 bases stayed unmatched. The CDR3 totals 15 residues. Germline V gives CDR1 MNHEY, CDR2 SMNVEV (reference sequence). CDR3 bases: TGTGCCAGCAGTTTTACACAGGGGGCGAATCAGCCCCAGCATTTT. The encoded protein is CASSFTQGANQPQHF.

DNA of the CDR3: TGTGCTAGTGGTTTGGTACTTGGAGGGTCGGACAGGGAACAGTTCTTC. This codes for CASGLVLGGSDREQFF. This chain joins TRBV12-5 and TRBJ2-1, with 8 bases lining up with TRBD1. V dropped 0 bases and J dropped 13; count of bases not matched to a gene: 14. Germline V gene sequence: CDR1 LGHNT, CDR2 FRNRAP. This CDR3 is 16 amino acids long.

V is TRBV5-6 and J is TRBJ2-1; D might be TRBD1 (6 bases). The germline CDR1 and CDR2 sequences are SGHDT and YYEEEE. V lost 3 bases and J 8 bases, leaving 9 bases between the germline ends. The CDR3 length is 12 residues. The DNA of the CDR3 is TGTGCCAGCAGCTCTACAGGGCATGAGCAGTTCTTC. It translates to CASSSTGHEQFF.

The gene calls are TRBV7-9 and TRBJ1-3, with D perhaps TRBD1 (5 bases). This CDR3 is 15 amino acids long. The germline CDR1 and CDR2 sequences are SEHNR and FQNEAQ (reference sequence). V lost 4 bases, J lost 4 bases, and 14 bases lay in between. DNA for the CDR3: TGTGCCAGCAGCTCCCCCGGGAGGGACGGAAACACCATATATTTT. It codes for CASSSPGRDGNTIYF.

This clone came up once. The chain combines TRBV21-1 with TRBJ2-5; the DNA was not used to check the table's D call, TRBD2. TRBV21-1 is reported as a pseudogene. CDR3 length: 14 amino acids. The CDR3 region is CASSPRDSRETQYF. Written as DNA, the CDR3 is TGTGCCAGCAGCCCAAGGGACTCACGGGAGACCCAGTACTTC.